This T cell receptor (beta chain) was sequenced for a study of control samples from healthy donors and cancer patients. Using immunoSEQ multiplex PCR, the repertoire was profiled, and TCRdb retains in-frame clones only, with some absent. The sample records 150,000 to 200,000 clones, around 88% being singletons. The CDR3 runs to 16 residues. J lost 1 base, V lost 4 bases, and 9 bases had no gene match. Germline V gene data show CDR1 as KGHSY and CDR2 as FQNENV. This receptor was identified in a man aged 18 to 29 in good health. The genes are TRBV16 and TRBJ1-2; 7 bases match TRBD1. The sample was blood. The DNA for the CDR3 is TGTGCCAGCAGCCCCGGGGACAGAGCATTTAACTATGGCTACACCTTC. It is translated as CASSPGDRAFNYGYTF. Using reference TRBV16 and TRBJ1-2 for the parts outside the CDR3, the full variable domain is GEEVAQTPKHLVRGEGQKAKLYCAPIKGHSYVFWYQQVLKNEFKFLISFQNENVFDETGMPKERFSAKCLPNSPCSLEIQATKLEDSAVYFCASSPGDRAFNYGYTFGSGTRLTVV.